This TCR beta chain is drawn from a study of vaccination and CD4 T cells after COVID-19. Study background: At a median approximately 71 days (range 14 to 241) after dose two, post-vaccine samples were obtained. Stimulation used overlapping spike peptides from SARS-CoV-2, HCoV-NL63, HCoV-OC43 and HCoV-229E. The study, taken as a whole, reports: The study sampled relatively few convalescent patients and omitted early post-infection timepoints.

Cultured CD4+ T-cell DNA underwent Oncomine TCR Beta short-read sequencing. TCRdb fed the PCR reads into MiXCR, producing one record per CDR3 protein. The sample has more than 9,500 distinct CDR3 sequences; 53% are singletons. This clonotype is termed medium-sized. The antigen is unknown. This CDR3 is 14 amino acids long. Treatment: roughly 10-day PBMC culture with coronavirus spike peptide pools or control peptides (ViraFEST assay). Peptide pool stimulation in ViraFEST expanded antigen-specific T cells, whose TCRs were then sequenced. What was sequenced was CD4+ T cells from blood, cultured in vitro. The source of this sequence is a human donor who had recovered from COVID-19. The chain employs TRBV21-1 and TRBJ1-1. TRBV21-1 is a listed pseudogene. CDR3: CASSPVGRNTEAFF. In DNA form, the CDR3 reads TGTGCCAGCAGCCCCGTGGGCAGGAACACTGAAGCTTTCTTT.